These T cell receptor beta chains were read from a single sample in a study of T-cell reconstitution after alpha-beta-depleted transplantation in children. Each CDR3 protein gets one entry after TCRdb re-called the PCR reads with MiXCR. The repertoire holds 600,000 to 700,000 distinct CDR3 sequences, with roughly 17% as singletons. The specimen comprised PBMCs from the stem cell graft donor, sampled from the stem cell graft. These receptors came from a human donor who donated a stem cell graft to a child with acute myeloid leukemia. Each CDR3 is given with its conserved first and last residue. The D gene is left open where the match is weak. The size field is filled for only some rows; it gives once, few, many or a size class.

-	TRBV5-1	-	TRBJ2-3	CASEQGYLSRDTQYF	TGCGCCAGCGAACAGGGTTATCTCTCTAGAGATACGCAGTATTTT
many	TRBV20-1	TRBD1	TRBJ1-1	CSARPPLGQGSKSSPEAFF	TGCAGTGCTAGACCACCCCTGGGACAGGGGAGCAAGTCATCCCCCGAAGCTTTCTTT
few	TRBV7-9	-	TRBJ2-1	CASSTQGREQFF	TGTGCCAGCAGCACCCAGGGCCGTGAGCAGTTCTTC
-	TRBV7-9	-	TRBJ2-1	CASSLGGLGDEQFF	TGTGCCAGCAGCTTAGGAGGGTTGGGCGATGAGCAGTTCTTC
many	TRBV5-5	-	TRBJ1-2	CASSQDGPYGYTF	TGTGCCAGCAGCCAGGACGGCCCCTATGGCTACACCTTC
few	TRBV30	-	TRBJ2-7	CAWSKSSYEQYF	TGTGCCTGGAGTAAGAGTTCCTACGAGCAGTACTTC
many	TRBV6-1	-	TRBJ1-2	CASSLGGNNYGYTF	TGTGCCAGCAGCCTCGGCGGGAACAACTATGGCTACACCTTC
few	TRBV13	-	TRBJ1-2	CASSLGTRVYYGYTF	TGTGCCAGCAGCTTAGGCACGAGGGTTTACTATGGCTACACCTTC
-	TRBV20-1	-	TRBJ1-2	CSAVAGPINYGYTF	TGCAGTGCGGTGGCAGGCCCCATCAACTATGGCTACACCTTC
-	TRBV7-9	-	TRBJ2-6	CASPPVDGANVLTF	TGTGCCAGTCCCCCGGTGGATGGGGCCAACGTCCTGACTTTC
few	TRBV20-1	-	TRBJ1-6	CSARDWGGSPLHF	TGCAGTGCTAGAGATTGGGGCGGATCACCCCTCCACTTT
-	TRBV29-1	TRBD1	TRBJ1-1	CSALPGQGAEAFF	TGCAGCGCACTCCCGGGACAGGGCGCTGAAGCTTTCTTT
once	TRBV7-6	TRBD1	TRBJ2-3	CASSKGGLDTQYF	TGTGCCAGCAGCAAAGGGGGCCTGGATACGCAGTATTTT
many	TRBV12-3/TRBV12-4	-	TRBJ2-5	CASSSGGPDYETQYF	TGTGCCAGCAGTTCCGGGGGGCCCGATTACGAGACCCAGTACTTC
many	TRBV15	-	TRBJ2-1	CATSRFYHEQFF	TGTGCCACCAGCAGATTTTATCATGAGCAGTTCTTC
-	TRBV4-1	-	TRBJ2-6	CARSPGLLSVLTF	TGTGCCAGGAGCCCCGGCCTCCTCAGCGTCCTGACTTTC
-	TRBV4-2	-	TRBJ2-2	CASSQGEVTGELFF	TGTGCCAGCAGCCAAGGGGAGGTAACCGGGGAGCTGTTTTTT
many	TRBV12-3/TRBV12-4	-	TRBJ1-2	CASSLSPNVGYTF	TGTGCCAGCAGTCTCAGCCCTAATGTTGGCTACACCTTC
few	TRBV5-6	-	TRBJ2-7	CASSLGAGDYEQYF	TGTGCCAGCAGCTTGGGGGCAGGGGACTACGAGCAGTACTTC
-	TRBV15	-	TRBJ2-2	CATSRASNTGELFF	TGTGCCACCAGCAGAGCTTCCAACACCGGGGAGCTGTTTTTT
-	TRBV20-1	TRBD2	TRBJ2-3	CSGLAGWMDTQYF	TGCAGTGGACTAGCGGGGTGGATGGATACGCAGTATTTT
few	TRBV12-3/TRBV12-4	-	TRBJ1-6	CASSLSRAGYNSPLHF	TGTGCCAGCAGTTTGTCAAGGGCCGGTTATAATTCACCCCTCCACTTT
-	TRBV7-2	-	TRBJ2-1	CASSSARVRGGYNEQFF	TGTGCCAGCAGCTCAGCGCGGGTCCGGGGTGGGTACAATGAGCAGTTCTTC
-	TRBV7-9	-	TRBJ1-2	CASTSNYGYTF	TGTGCCAGCACATCTAACTATGGCTACACCTTC
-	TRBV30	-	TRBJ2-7	CARGGGHSYEQYF	TGTGCCCGGGGCGGGGGCCACTCCTACGAGCAGTACTTC
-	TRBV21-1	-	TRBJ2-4	CASSKGPGKVSKNIQYF	TGTGCCAGCAGCAAAGGCCCGGGGAAAGTTTCCAAAAACATTCAGTACTTC
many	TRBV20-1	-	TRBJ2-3	CSAPGRGRSTDTQYF	TGCAGTGCTCCCGGGCGGGGAAGAAGCACAGATACGCAGTATTTT
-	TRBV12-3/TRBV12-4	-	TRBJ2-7	CASTRTAPADEQYF	TGTGCCAGCACCAGGACAGCGCCCGCTGACGAGCAGTACTTC
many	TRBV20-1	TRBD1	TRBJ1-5	CSATNRDRVYQPQHF	TGCAGTGCAACTAACCGGGACAGGGTCTATCAGCCCCAGCATTTT
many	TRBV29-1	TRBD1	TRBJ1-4	CSALQGVGEKLFF	TGCAGCGCCCTACAGGGGGTCGGAGAAAAACTGTTTTTT